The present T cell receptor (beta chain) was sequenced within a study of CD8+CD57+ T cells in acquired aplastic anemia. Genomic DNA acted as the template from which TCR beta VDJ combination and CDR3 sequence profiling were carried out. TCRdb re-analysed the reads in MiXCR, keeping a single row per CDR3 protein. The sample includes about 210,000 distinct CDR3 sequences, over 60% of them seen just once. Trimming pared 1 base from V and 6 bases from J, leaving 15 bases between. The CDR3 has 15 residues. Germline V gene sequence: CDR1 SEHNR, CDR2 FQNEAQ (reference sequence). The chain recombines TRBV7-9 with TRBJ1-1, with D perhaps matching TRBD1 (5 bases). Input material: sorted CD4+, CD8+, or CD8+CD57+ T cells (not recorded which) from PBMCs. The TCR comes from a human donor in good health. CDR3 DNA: TGTGCCAGCAGCTTAGGCAGGGAGATCAGCGCTGAAGCTTTCTTT. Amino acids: CASSLGREISAEAFF. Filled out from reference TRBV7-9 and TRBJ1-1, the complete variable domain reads DTGVSQNPRHKITKRGQNVTFRCDPISEHNRLYWYRQTLGQGPEFLTYFQNEAQLEKSRLLSDRFSAERPKGSFSTLEIQRTEQGDSAMYLCASSLGREISAEAFFGQGTRLTVV.